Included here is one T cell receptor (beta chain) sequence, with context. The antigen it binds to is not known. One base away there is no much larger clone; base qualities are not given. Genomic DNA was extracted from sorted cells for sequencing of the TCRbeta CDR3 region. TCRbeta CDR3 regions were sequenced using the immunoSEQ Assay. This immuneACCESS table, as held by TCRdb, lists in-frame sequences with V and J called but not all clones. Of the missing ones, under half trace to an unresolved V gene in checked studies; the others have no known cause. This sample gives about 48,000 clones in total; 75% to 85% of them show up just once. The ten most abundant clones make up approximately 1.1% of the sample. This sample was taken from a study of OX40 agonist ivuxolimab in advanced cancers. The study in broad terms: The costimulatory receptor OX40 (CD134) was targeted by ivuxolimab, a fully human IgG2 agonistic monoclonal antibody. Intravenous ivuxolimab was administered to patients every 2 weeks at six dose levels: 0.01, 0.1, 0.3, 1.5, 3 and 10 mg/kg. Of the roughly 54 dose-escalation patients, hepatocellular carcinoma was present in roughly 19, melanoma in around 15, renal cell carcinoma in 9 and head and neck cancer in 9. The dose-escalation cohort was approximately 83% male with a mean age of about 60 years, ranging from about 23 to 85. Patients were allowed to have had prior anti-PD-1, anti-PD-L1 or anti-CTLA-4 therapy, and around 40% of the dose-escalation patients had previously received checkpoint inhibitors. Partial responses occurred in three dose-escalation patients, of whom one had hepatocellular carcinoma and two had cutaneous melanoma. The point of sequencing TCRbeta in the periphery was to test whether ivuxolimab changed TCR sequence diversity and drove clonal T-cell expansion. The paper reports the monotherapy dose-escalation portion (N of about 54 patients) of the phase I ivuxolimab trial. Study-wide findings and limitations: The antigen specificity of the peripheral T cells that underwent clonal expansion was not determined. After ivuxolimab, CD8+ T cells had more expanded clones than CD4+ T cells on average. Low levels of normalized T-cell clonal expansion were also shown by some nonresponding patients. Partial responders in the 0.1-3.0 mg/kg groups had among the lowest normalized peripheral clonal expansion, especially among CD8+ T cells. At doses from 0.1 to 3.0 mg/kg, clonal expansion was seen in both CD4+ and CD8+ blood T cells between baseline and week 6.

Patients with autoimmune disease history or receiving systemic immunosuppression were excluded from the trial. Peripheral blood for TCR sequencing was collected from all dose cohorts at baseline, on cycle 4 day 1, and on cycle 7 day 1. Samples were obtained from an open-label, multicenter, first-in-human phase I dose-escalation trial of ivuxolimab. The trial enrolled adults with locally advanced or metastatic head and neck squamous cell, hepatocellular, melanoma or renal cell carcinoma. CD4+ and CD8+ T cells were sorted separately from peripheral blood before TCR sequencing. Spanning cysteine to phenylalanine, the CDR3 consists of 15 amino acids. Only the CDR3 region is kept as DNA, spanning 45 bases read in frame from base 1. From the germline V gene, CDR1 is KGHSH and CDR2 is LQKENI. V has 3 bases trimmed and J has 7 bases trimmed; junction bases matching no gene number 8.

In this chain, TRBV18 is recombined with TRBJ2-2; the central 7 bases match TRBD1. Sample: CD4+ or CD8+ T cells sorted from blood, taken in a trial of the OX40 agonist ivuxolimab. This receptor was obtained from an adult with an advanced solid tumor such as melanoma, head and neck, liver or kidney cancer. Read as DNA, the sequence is TGTGCCAGCTCACCGTCGACAGGGATGATCGGGGAGCTGTTTTTT. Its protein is CASSPSTGMIGELFF. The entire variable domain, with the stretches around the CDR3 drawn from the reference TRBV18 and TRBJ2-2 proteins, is NAGVMQNPRHLVRRRGQEARLRCSPMKGHSHVYWYRQLPEEGLKFMVYLQKENIIDESGMPKERFSAEFPKEGPSILRIQQVVRGDSAAYFCASSPSTGMIGELFFGEGSRLTVL.